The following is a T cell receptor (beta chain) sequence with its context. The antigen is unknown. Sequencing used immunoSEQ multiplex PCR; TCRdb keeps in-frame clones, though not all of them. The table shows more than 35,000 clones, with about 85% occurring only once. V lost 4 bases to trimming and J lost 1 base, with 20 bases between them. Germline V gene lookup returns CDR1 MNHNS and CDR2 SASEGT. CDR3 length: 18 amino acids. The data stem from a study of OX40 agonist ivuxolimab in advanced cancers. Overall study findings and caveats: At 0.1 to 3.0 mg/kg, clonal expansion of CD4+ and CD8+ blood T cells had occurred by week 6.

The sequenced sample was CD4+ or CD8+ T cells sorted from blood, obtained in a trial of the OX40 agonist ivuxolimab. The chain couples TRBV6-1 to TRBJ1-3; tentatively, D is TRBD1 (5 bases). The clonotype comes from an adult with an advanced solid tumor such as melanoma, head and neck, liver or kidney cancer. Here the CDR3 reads CASSGGLRGSSSGNTIYF. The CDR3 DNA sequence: TGTGCCAGCAGTGGGGGCCTAAGAGGGTCTTCTTCTGGAAACACCATATATTTT.